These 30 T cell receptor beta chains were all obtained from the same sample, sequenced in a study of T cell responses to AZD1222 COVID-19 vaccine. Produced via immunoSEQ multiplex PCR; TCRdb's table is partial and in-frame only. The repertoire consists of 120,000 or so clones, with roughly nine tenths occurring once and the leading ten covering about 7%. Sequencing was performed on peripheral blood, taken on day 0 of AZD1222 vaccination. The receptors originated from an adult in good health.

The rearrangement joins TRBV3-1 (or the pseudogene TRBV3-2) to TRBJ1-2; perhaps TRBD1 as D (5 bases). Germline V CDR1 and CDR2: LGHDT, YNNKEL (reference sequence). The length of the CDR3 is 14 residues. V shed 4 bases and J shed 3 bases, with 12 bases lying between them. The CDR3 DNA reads TGTGCCAGCAGCCGGGGGGAGGGGTACTATGGCTACACCTTC. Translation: CASSRGEGYYGYTF.

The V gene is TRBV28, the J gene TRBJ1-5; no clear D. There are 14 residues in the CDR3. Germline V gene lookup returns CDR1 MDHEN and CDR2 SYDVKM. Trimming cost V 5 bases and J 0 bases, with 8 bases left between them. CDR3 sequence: CASSRAISNQPQHF. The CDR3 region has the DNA TGTGCCAGCAGTCGGGCTATTAGCAATCAGCCCCAGCATTTT.

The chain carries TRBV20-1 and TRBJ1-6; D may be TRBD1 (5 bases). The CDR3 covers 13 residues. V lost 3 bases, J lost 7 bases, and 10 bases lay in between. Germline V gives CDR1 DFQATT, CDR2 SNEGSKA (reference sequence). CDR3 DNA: TGCAGTGCTAGTCCGGGACCCAATTCACCCCTCCACTTT. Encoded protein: CSASPGPNSPLHF.

CDR3 in DNA: TGTGCCAGCAGCCAGGGGACTGAAGCTTTCTTT. Translated: CASSQGTEAFF. The chain is built from TRBV7-3 and TRBJ1-1; D may be TRBD1 (6 bases). V lost 5 bases, J lost 5 bases, and 6 bases lay in between. The germline V gene has CDR1 SGHTA and CDR2 FQGTGA. This CDR3 has 11 amino acids.

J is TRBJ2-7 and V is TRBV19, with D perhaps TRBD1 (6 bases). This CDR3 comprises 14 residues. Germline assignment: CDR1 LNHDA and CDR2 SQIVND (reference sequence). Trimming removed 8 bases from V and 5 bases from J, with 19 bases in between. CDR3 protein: CASGTGNFGNEQYF. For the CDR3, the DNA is TGTGCCAGTGGAACAGGGAACTTTGGTAACGAGCAGTACTTC.

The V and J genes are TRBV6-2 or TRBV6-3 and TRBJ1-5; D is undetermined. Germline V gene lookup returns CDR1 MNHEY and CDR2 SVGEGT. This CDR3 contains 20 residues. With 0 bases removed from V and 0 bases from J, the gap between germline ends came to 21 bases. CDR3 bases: TGTGCCAGCAGTTACTCGAGTCAGGTCGGGATCGGATATAGCAATCAGCCCCAGCATTTT. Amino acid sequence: CASSYSSQVGIGYSNQPQHF.

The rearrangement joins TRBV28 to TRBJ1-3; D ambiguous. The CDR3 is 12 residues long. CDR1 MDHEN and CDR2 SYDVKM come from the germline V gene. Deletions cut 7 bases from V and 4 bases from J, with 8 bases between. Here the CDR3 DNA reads TGTGCCAGCACCACCCTCGGAAACACCATATATTTT. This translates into CASTTLGNTIYF.

CDR3 coding DNA: TGTGCCAGCAGTGAAAAGGTATCCTCCTCCTACGAGCAGTACTTC. Translated: CASSEKVSSSYEQYF. V is TRBV25-1 and J is TRBJ2-7; no firm D call. The V gene lost 2 bases and the J gene lost 0 bases, with 11 bases spanning the gap. Germline CDR1 and CDR2: MGHDK and SYGVNS. The CDR3 extends over 15 amino acids.

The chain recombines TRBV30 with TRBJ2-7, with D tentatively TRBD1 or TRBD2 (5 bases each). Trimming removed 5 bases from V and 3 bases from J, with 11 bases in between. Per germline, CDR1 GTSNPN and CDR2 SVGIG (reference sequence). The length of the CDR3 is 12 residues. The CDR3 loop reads CAWGIGGYEQYF. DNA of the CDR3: TGTGCCTGGGGGATTGGGGGCTACGAGCAGTACTTC.

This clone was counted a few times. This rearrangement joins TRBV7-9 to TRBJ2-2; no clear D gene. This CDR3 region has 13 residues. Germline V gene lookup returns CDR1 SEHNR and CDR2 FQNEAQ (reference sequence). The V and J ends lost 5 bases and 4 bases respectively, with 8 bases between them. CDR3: CASSRTGTGELFF. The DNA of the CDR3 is TGTGCCAGCAGCCGAACCGGCACCGGGGAGCTGTTTTTT.

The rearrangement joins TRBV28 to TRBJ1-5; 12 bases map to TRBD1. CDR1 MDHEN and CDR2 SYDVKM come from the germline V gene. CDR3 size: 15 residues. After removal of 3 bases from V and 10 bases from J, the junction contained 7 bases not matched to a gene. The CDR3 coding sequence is TGTGCCAGCAGTTTCCCCGGGACAGGGGGCGCCCCCCAGCATTTT. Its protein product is CASSFPGTGGAPQHF.

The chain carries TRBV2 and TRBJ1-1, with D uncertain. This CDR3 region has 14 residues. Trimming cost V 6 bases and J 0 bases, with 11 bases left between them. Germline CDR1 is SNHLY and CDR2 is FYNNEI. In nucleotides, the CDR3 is TGTGCCAGCAGGACCAGGTTGATGAACACTGAAGCTTTCTTT. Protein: CASRTRLMNTEAFF. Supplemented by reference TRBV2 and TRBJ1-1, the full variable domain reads EPEVTQTPSHQVTQMGQEVILRCVPISNHLYFYWYRQILGQKVEFLVSFYNNEISEKSEIFDDQFSVERPDGSNFTLKIRSTKLEDSAMYFCASRTRLMNTEAFFGQGTRLTVV.

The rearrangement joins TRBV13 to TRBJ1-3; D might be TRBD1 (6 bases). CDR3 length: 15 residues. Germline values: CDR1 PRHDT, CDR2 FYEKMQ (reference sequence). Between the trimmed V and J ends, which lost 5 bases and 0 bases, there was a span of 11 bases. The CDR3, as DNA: TGTGCCAGCAGCCCGTCGACAGGCTCTGGAAACACCATATATTTT. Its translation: CASSPSTGSGNTIYF.

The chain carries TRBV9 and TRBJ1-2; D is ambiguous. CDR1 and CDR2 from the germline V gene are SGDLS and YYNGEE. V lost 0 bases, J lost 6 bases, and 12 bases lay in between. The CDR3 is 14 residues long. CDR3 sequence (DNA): TGTGCCAGCAGCGTAGGGGGAGGGAAGGATGGCTACACCTTC. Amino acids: CASSVGGGKDGYTF.

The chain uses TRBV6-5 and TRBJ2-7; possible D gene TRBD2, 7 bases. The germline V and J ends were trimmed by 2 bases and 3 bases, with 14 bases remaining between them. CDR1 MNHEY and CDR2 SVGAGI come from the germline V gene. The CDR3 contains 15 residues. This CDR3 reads CASSYPRGGHYEQYF. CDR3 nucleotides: TGTGCCAGCAGTTACCCCCGCGGGGGCCACTACGAGCAGTACTTC.

CDR3 protein: CAKSPSGKSYEQYF. DNA of the CDR3: TGTGCCAAAAGCCCTAGCGGGAAATCCTACGAGCAGTACTTC. The chain is built from TRBV2 and TRBJ2-7; 9 bases are a match to TRBD2. J gave up 1 base and V 10 bases, and 8 bases lay outside the gene matches. Per germline, CDR1 SNHLY and CDR2 FYNNEI. The CDR3 is 14 amino acids.

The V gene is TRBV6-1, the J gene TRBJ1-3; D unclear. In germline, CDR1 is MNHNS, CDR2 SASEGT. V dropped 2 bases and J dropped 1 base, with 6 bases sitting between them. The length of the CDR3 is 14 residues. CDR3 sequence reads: CASSETPSGNTIYF. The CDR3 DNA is TGTGCCAGCAGTGAAACCCCTTCTGGAAACACCATATATTTT.

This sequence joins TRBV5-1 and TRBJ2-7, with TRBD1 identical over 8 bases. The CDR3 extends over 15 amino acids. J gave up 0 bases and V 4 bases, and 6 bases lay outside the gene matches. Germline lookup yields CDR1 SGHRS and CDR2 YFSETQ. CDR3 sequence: CASSGGQASSYEQYF. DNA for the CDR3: TGCGCCAGCAGCGGGGGACAGGCAAGCTCCTACGAGCAGTACTTC.

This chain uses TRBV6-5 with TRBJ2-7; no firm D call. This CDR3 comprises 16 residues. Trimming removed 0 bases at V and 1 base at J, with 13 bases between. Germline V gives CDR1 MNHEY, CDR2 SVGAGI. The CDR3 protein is CASSYSGNSGSYEQYF. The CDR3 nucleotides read TGTGCCAGCAGTTACTCGGGCAATAGTGGGTCCTACGAGCAGTACTTC.

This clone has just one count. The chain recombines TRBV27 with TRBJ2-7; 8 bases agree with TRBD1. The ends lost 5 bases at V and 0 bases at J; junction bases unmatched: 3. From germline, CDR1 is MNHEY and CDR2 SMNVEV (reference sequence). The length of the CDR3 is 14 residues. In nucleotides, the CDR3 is TGTGCCAGCAGTCCGGGACAGGTCTCCTACGAGCAGTACTTC. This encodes CASSPGQVSYEQYF.

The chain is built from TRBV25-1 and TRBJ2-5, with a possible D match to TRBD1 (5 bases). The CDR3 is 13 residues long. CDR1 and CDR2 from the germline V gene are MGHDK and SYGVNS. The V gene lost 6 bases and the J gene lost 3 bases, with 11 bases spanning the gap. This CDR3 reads CASSEGAKETQYF. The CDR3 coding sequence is TGTGCCAGCAGCGAAGGGGCTAAAGAGACCCAGTACTTC.

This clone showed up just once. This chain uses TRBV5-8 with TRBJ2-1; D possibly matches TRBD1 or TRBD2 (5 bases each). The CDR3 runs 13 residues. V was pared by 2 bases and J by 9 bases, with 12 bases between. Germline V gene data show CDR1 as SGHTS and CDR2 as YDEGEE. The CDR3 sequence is CASSLTGPGEQFF. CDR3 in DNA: TGTGCCAGCAGCTTAACGGGACCCGGTGAGCAGTTCTTC.

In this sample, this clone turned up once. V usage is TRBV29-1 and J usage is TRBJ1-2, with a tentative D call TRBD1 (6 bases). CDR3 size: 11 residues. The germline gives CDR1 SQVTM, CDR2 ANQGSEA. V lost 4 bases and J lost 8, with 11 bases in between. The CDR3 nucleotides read TGCAGCGTTGCTGGGGGGCAGGGCTACACCTTC. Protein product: CSVAGGQGYTF.

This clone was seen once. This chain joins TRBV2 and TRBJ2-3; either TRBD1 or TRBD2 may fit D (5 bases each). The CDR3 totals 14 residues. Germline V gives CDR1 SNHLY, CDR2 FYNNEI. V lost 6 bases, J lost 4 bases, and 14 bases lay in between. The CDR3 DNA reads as TGTGCCAGCAGAGGGGACGGAAGACCAGATACGCAGTATTTT. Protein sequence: CASRGDGRPDTQYF.

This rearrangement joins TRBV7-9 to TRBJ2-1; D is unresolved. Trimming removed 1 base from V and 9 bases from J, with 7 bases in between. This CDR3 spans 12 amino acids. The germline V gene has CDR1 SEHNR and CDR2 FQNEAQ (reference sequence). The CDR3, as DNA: TGTGCCAGCAGCTTAGTGGGATCTGAGCAGTTCTTC. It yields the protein CASSLVGSEQFF.

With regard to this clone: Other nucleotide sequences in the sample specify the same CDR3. The CDR3 loop is CASSVALDEQFF. CDR3 bases: TGTGCCAGCAGCGTAGCTTTGGATGAGCAGTTCTTC. The chain links TRBV9 to TRBJ2-1; D gene uncertain. Germline CDR1 reads SGDLS; CDR2 reads YYNGEE. This CDR3 has 12 amino acids. Trimming stripped 0 bases from V and 8 bases from J, with 6 bases between.

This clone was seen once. The chain's CDR3 is CASSRKTGTQYF. The CDR3, as DNA: TGTGCCAGCAGTCGAAAGACCGGGACCCAGTACTTC. The rearrangement uses TRBV28 and TRBJ2-5; D gene uncertain. Germline assignment: CDR1 MDHEN and CDR2 SYDVKM. This CDR3 is built from 12 residues. The V gene lost 5 bases and the J gene lost 7 bases, with 11 bases spanning the gap.

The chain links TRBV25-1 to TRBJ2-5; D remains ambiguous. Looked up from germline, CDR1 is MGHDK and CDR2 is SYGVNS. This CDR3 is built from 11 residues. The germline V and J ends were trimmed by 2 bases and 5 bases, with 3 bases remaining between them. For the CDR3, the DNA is TGTGCCAGCAGTGAAGTTGAGACCCAGTACTTC. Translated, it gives CASSEVETQYF.

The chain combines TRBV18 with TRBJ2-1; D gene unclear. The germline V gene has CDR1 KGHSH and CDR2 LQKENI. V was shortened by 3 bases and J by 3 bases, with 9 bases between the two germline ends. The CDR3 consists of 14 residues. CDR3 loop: CASSPMGIYNEQFF. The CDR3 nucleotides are TGTGCCAGCTCACCGATGGGAATCTACAATGAGCAGTTCTTC.

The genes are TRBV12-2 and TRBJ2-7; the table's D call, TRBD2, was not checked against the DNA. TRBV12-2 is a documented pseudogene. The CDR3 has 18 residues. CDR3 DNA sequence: TGTGCAAGTCGCTTAGCGGACTCTCGGGCCTCAGACTCCTACGAGCAGTACTTC. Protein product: CASRLADSRASDSYEQYF.